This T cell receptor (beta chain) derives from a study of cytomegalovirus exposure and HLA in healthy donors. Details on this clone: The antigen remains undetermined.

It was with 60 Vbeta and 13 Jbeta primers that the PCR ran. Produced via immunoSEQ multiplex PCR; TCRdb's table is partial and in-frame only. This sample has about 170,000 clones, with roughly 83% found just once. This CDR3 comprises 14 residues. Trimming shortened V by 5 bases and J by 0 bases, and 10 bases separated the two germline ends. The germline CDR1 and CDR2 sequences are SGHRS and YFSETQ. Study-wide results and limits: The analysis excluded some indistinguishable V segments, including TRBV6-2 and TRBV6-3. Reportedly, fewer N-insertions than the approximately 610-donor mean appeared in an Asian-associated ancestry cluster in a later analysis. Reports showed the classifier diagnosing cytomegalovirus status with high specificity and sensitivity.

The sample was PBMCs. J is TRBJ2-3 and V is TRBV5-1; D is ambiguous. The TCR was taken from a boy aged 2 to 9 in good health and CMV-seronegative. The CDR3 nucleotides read TGCGCCAGCAGAACCACTCCTAGCACAGATACGCAGTATTTT. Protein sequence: CASRTTPSTDTQYF.